This T cell receptor (beta chain) was recovered during a study of blood T cell repertoires in COVID-19. The cohort comprised adults aged about 18 to 100 years residing in approximately 25 US areas. How the authors handled the data: The authors estimated nucleated cell counts from reference gene primer amplification. Clones were sequenced by immunoSEQ multiplex PCR, and TCRdb holds only the in-frame ones, with some missing. That table furnishes V, J and clone size, whereas the DNA furnished D and trimming. Counted here are some 350,000 clones, 85% to 90% occurring once; the ten biggest clones make up approximately 1%. Sequencing was carried out using PBMCs or T cells enriched from blood (not recorded which). The sequence was obtained from a man younger than 35 who had recovered from COVID-19.

In nucleotides, the CDR3 is TGTGCCAGCAGCTTACAGGGGACTAGCGGGAGTGAGACCCAGTACTTC. Translation: CASSLQGTSGSETQYF. The rearrangement joins TRBV7-2 to TRBJ2-5; 14 positions match TRBD2. V trimming: 2 bases; J trimming: 5 bases; junction bases outside the gene matches: 4. CDR1 and CDR2 (germline): SGHTA, FQGNSA. This CDR3 has 16 amino acids.